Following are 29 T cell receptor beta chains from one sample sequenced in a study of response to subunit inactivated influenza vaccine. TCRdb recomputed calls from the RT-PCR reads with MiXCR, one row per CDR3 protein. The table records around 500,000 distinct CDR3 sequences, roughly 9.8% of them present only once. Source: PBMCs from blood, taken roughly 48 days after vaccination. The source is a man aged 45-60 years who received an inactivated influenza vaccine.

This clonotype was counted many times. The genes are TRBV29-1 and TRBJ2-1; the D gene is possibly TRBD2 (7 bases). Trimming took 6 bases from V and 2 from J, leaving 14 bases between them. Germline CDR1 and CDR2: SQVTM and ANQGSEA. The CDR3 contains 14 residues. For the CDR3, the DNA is TGCAGCGTGAAAGGGGGGGGAACCTACAATGAGCAGTTCTTC. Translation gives CSVKGGGTYNEQFF.

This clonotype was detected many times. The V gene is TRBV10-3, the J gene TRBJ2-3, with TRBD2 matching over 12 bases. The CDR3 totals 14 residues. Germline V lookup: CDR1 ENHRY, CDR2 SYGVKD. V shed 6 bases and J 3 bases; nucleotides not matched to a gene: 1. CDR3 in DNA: TGTGCCATCAGGACTAGCGGGGGAACAGATACGCAGTATTTT. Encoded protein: CAIRTSGGTDTQYF.

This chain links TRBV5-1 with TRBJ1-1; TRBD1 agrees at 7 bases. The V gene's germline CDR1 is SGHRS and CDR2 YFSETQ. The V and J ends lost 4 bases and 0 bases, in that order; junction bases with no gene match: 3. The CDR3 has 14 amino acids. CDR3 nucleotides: TGCGCCAGCAGCCGGGACAGAGTGAACACTGAAGCTTTCTTT. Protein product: CASSRDRVNTEAFF.

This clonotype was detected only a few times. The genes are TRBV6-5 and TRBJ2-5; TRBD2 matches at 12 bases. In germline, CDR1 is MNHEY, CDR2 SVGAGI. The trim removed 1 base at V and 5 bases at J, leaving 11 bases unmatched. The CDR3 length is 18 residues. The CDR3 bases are TGTGCCAGCAGTTACTTGTGGGCTAGCGGGAGGGCCGAGGAGACCCAGTACTTC. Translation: CASSYLWASGRAEETQYF.

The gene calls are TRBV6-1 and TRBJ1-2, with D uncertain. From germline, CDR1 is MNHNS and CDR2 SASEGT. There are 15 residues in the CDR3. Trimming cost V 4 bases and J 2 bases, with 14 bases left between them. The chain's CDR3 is CASSVSWTENYGYTF. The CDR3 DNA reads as TGTGCCAGCAGTGTATCTTGGACGGAGAACTATGGCTACACCTTC.

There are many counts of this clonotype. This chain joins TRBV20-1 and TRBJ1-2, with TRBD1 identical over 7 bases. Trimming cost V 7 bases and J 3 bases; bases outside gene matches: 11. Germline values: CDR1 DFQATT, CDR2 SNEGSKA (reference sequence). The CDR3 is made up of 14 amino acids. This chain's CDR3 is CSETAWQGDYGYTF. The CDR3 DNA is TGCAGTGAAACGGCGTGGCAGGGGGACTATGGCTACACCTTC.

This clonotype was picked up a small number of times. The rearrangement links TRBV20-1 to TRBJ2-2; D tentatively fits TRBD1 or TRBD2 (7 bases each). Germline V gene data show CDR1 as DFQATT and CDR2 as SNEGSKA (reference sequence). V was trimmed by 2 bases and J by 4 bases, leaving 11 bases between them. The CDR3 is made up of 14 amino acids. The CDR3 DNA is TGCAGTGCTAGATCAGGGGGGGGCACCGGGGAGCTGTTTTTT. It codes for CSARSGGGTGELFF.

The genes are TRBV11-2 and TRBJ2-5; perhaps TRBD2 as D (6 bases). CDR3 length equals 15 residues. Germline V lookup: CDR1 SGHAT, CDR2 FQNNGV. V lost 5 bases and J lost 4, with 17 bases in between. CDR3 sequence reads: CASSQSLGSGETQYF. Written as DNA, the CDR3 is TGTGCCAGCAGCCAATCACTCGGGAGCGGAGAGACCCAGTACTTC.

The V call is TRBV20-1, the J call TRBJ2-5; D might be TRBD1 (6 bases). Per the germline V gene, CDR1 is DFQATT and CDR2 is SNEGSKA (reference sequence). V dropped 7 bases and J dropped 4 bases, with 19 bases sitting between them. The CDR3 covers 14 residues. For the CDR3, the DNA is TGCAGTGGGACCGGGACAAAAAGGTCAGAGACCCAGTACTTC. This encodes CSGTGTKRSETQYF.

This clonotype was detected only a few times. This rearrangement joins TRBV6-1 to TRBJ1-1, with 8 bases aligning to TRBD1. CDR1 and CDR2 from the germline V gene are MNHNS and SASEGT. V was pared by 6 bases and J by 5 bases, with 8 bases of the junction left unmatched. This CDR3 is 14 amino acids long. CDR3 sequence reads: CASSIYRGYTEAFF. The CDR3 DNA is TGTGCCAGCAGCATATACAGGGGGTATACTGAAGCTTTCTTT.

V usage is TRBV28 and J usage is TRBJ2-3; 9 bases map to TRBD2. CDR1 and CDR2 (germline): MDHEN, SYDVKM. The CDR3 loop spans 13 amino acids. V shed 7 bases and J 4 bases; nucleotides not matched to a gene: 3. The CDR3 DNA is TGTGCCAGCAAGCGGGGGGACCCAGATACGCAGTATTTT. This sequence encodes CASKRGDPDTQYF.

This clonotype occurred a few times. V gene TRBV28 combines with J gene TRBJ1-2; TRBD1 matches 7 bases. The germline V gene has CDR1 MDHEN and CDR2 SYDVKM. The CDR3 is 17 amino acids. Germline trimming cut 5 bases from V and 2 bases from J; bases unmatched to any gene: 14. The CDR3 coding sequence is TGTGCCAGCAGTCCCCCGACAGGGTCGTCGGGCAACTATGGCTACACCTTC. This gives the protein CASSPPTGSSGNYGYTF.

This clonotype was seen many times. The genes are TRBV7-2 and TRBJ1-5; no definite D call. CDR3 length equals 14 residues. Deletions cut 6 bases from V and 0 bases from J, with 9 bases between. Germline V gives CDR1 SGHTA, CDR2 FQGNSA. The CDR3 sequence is CASRTEHSNQPQHF. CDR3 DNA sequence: TGTGCCAGCAGGACGGAACATAGCAATCAGCCCCAGCATTTT.

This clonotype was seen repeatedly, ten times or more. The CDR3 DNA reads as TGTGCCAGCAAGGGGATGGGGGAGCAGTACTTC. Translating gives CASKGMGEQYF. This rearrangement joins TRBV2 to TRBJ2-7; possible D gene TRBD1, 5 bases. The V end lost 7 bases, the J end lost 7 bases, and 11 bases lay between the germline ends. The length of the CDR3 is 11 residues. Per germline, CDR1 SNHLY and CDR2 FYNNEI.

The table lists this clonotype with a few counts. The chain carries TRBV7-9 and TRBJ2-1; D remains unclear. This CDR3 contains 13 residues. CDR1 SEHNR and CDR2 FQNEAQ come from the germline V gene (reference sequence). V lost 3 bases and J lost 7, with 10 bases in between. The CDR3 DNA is TGTGCCAGCAGCTTTGACCCGTGGAATGAGCAGTTCTTC. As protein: CASSFDPWNEQFF.

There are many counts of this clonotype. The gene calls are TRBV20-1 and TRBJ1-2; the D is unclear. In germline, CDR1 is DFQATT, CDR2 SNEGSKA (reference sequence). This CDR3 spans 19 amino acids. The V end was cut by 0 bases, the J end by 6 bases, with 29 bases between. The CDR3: CSARDGAIAPRTTLNGYTF. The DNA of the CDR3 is TGCAGTGCTAGAGATGGCGCCATAGCCCCCCGAACCACCCTGAATGGCTACACCTTC.

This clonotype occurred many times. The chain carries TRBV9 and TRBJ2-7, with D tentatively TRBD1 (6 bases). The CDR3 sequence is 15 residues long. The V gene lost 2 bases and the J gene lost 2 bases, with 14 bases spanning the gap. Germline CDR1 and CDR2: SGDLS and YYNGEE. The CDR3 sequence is CASSVRGSGAYEQYF. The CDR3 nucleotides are TGTGCCAGCAGCGTGAGGGGGAGTGGGGCCTACGAGCAGTACTTC.

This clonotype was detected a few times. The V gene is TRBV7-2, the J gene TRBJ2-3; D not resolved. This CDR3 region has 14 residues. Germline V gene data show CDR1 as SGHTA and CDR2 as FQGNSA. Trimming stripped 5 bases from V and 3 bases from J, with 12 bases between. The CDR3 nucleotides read TGTGCCAGCAGCCGGACCAGTCAGACAGATACGCAGTATTTT. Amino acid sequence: CASSRTSQTDTQYF.

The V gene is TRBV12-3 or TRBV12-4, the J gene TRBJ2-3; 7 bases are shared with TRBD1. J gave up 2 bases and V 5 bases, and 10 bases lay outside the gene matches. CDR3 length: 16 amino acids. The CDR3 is CASSGAPGQLTDTQYF. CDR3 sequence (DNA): TGTGCCAGCAGTGGGGCCCCGGGACAGCTCACAGATACGCAGTATTTT.

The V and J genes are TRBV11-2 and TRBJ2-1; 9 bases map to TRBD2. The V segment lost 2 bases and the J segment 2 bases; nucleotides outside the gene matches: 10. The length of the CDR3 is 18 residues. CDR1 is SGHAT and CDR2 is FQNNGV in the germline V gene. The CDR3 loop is CASSLWEGLAGPYNEQFF. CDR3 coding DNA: TGTGCCAGCAGCTTATGGGAGGGTCTAGCGGGGCCCTACAATGAGCAGTTCTTC.

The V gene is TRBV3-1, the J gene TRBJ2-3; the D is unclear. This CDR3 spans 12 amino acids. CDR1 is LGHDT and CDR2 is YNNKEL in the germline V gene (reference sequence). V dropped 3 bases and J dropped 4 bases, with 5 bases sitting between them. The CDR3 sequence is CASSHTPDTQYF. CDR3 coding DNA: TGTGCCAGCAGCCACACCCCAGATACGCAGTATTTT.

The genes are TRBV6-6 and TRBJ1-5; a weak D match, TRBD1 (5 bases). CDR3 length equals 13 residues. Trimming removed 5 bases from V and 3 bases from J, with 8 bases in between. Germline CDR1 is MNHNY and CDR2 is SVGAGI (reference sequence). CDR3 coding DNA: TGTGCCAGCAGTCAACAGGACAATCAGCCCCAGCATTTT. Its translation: CASSQQDNQPQHF.

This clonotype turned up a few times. DNA for the CDR3: TGTGCCAGCTCACCCCGCGATATTCCAGATACGCAGTATTTT. It encodes CASSPRDIPDTQYF. This chain joins TRBV18 and TRBJ2-3; no firm D call. The CDR3 covers 14 residues. In germline, CDR1 is KGHSH, CDR2 LQKENI. With 3 bases removed from V and 4 bases from J, the gap between germline ends came to 11 bases.

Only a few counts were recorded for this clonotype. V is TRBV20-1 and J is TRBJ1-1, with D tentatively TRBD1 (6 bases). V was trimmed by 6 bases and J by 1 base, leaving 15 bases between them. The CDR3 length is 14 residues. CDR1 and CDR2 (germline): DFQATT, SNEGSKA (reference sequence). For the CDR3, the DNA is TGCAGTGCGACGCGGGGGGCGGGGAACACTGAAGCTTTCTTT. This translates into CSATRGAGNTEAFF.

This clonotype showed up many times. In DNA form, the CDR3 reads TGTGCCAGCAGACTTACCCAGGAACTTGGACAGGGCCAAGAGACCCAGTACTTC. Protein sequence: CASRLTQELGQGQETQYF. The V call is TRBV5-6, the J call TRBJ2-5; TRBD1 matches 8 bases. The V segment lost 5 bases and the J segment 1 base; nucleotides outside the gene matches: 16. The CDR3 extends over 18 amino acids. Germline V CDR1 and CDR2: SGHDT, YYEEEE.

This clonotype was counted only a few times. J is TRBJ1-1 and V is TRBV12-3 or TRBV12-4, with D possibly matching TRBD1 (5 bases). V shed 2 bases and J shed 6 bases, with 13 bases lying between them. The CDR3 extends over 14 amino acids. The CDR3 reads CASSLQGGSAEAFF. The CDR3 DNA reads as TGTGCCAGCAGTTTACAGGGAGGGAGCGCTGAAGCTTTCTTT.

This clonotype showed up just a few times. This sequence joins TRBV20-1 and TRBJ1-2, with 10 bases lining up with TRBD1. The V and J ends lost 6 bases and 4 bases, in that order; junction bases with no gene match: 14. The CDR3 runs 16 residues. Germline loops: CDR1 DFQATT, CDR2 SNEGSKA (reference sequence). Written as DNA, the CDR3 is TGCAGTGCGGACCGGGACAGGGGTACGATTAGCTATGGCTACACCTTC. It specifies CSADRDRGTISYGYTF.

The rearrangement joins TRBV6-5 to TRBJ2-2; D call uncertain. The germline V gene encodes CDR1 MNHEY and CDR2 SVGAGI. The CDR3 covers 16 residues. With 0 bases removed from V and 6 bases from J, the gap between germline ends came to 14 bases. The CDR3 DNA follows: TGTGCCAGCAGTTACTCGTTCGAATTAAGTCCCGGGGAGCTGTTTTTT. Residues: CASSYSFELSPGELFF.

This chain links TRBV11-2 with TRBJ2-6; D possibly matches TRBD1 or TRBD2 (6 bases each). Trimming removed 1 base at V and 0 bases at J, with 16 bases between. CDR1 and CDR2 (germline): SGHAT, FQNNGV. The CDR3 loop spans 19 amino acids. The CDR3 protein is CASSLGGARYSSGANVLTF. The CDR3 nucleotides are TGTGCCAGCAGCTTAGGGGGGGCTAGATACTCCTCTGGGGCCAACGTCCTGACTTTC.